Below, 4 T cell receptor beta chains from the same sample are listed, as sequenced in a study of Graves' ophthalmopathy and Graves' hyperthyroidism. Amplification from RNA transcripts yielded the TCR beta CDR3 regions. HTBI primers primed a first-round RT-PCR, and a second-round multiplex PCR followed. One entry per CDR3 protein results from TCRdb running MiXCR on the multiplex PCR reads. The data contain roughly 170,000 distinct CDR3 sequences, roughly two fifths of them singletons. The sequencing sample was made of peripheral blood. All receptors derive from a young man with Graves' ophthalmopathy.

At least ten counts were recorded for this clonotype. The rearrangement joins TRBV12-3 or TRBV12-4 to TRBJ2-7; no clear D gene. The V gene lost 5 bases and the J gene lost 0 bases, with 8 bases spanning the gap. This CDR3 is 13 amino acids long. CDR3 bases: TGTGCCAGCAGTCCGACTGTCTCCTACGAGCAGTACTTC. Its protein product is CASSPTVSYEQYF.

This clonotype was found many times. J is TRBJ2-7 and V is TRBV6-1; TRBD1 matches 10 bases. The V gene's germline CDR1 is MNHNS and CDR2 SASEGT. With 5 bases clipped from V and 5 bases from J, the junction kept 6 bases outside the gene matches. The CDR3 loop spans 14 amino acids. The CDR3 region is CASSTGTGVDEQYF. The CDR3 DNA reads TGTGCCAGCAGTACCGGGACAGGGGTCGACGAGCAGTACTTC.

This clonotype was seen repeatedly, ten times or more. The chain is built from TRBV2 and TRBJ2-5, with TRBD2 identical over 7 bases. The CDR3 extends over 15 amino acids. In germline, CDR1 is SNHLY, CDR2 FYNNEI. Unmatched junction bases numbered 12, after V lost 6 bases and J lost 5 bases. The CDR3 DNA sequence: TGTGCCAGCAGCCCCGGGAGGCCCGATGGGGAGACCCAGTACTTC. Translated, it gives CASSPGRPDGETQYF.

There are many counts of this clonotype. The V and J genes are TRBV4-1 and TRBJ2-2; unclear D gene. There are 16 residues in the CDR3. Germline CDR1 reads MGHRA; CDR2 reads YSYEKL. Between the trimmed V and J ends, which lost 0 bases and 7 bases, there was a span of 15 bases. CDR3: CASSQDLNPINGELFF. The CDR3 region has the DNA TGCGCCAGCAGCCAAGACCTGAACCCTATCAACGGGGAGCTGTTTTTT.